The clone carrying this TCR beta chain has only a few counts. V dropped 3 bases and J dropped 7; count of bases not matched to a gene: 12. The CDR3 is 15 residues long. The germline V gene encodes CDR1 SGDLS and CDR2 YYNGEE. This record comes from a study of blood T cells in healthy people across ages. Then a second PCR, running roughly 7 to 12 cycles, was carried out with a sample-barcoded 5' primer and a J-beta primer mix. Using its own MiXCR run on the 5' RACE reads, TCRdb lists one record per CDR3 protein. The sample records about 1,800,000 distinct CDR3 sequences, approximately 28% being singletons.

This clonotype was obtained from a woman in her 30s in good health. The rearrangement joins TRBV9 to TRBJ1-2; 7 bases match TRBD1. Sequenced material: blood. The CDR3 here is CASSADRAAFRGYTF. The CDR3 nucleotides are TGTGCCAGCAGCGCCGACAGGGCAGCATTTCGTGGCTACACCTTC.